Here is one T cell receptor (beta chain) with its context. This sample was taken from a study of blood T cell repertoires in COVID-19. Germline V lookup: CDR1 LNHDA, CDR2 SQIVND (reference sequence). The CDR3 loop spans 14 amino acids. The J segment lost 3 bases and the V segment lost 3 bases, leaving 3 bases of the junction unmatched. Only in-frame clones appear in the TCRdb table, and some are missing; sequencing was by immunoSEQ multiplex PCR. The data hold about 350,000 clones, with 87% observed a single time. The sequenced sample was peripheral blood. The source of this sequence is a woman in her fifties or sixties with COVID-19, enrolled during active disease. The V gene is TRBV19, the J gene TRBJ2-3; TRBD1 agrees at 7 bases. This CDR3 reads CASSIGTDTDTQYF. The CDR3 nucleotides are TGTGCCAGTAGTATCGGGACAGATACAGATACGCAGTATTTT.